Following are 6 T cell receptor beta chains from one sample sequenced in a study of response to subunit inactivated influenza vaccine. TCRdb analysed the RT-PCR reads with MiXCR anew, one entry per CDR3 protein. The table includes about 160,000 distinct CDR3 sequences, approximately 10% detected once. Sequenced here: non-naive T cells sorted from PBMCs, sampled 45 days after vaccination. These receptors originate from a man over 45 who received an inactivated influenza vaccine.

This clonotype was counted many times. The chain links TRBV28 to TRBJ1-5; a weak D match, TRBD1 (5 bases). The CDR3 covers 17 residues. Germline V gene sequence: CDR1 MDHEN, CDR2 SYDVKM. V dropped 5 bases and J dropped 2 bases, with 19 bases sitting between them. CDR3 coding DNA: TGTGCCAGCAGTCGAATAGGGACCGGGGGTGGCAATCAGCCCCAGCATTTT. Residues: CASSRIGTGGGNQPQHF.

This clonotype was counted between two and nine times. This chain links TRBV12-3 or TRBV12-4 with TRBJ1-1, with 8 bases fitting TRBD1. The CDR3 extends over 11 amino acids. V trimming: 8 bases; J trimming: 8 bases; junction bases outside the gene matches: 4. CDR3 sequence reads: CASGQGAEAFF. The CDR3 region has the DNA TGTGCCAGCGGGCAGGGGGCGGAAGCTTTCTTT.

The V and J genes are TRBV11-3 and TRBJ2-2; TRBD1 agrees at 7 bases. The V gene end was trimmed by 6 bases and the J gene end by 7 bases; junction bases not matched to a gene: 5. Per the germline V gene, CDR1 is SGHNT and CDR2 is YENEEA. This CDR3 has 13 amino acids. This chain's CDR3 is CASRGGLGGELFF. The CDR3 bases are TGTGCCAGCAGAGGGGGCCTTGGCGGGGAGCTGTTTTTT.

This chain uses TRBV28 with TRBJ2-5; 8 positions match TRBD2. The germline V gene has CDR1 MDHEN and CDR2 SYDVKM. V was pared by 2 bases and J by 7 bases, with 9 bases of the junction left unmatched. The CDR3 is made up of 15 amino acids. The CDR3 region is CASSLGISGIRTQYF. CDR3 sequence (DNA): TGTGCCAGCAGTTTAGGAATTAGCGGGATAAGGACCCAGTACTTC. Looking up the rest from reference TRBV28 and TRBJ2-5 gives the full variable domain: DVKVTQSSRYLVKRTGEKVFLECVQDMDHENMFWYRQDPGLGLRLIYFSYDVKMKEKGDIPEGYSVSREKKERFSLILESASTNQTSMYLCASSLGISGIRTQYFGPGTRLLVL.

This clonotype was found a few times. V and J are TRBV7-2 and TRBJ2-2, with D maybe TRBD1 (6 bases). The CDR3 extends over 17 amino acids. With 2 bases removed from V and 1 base from J, the gap between germline ends came to 14 bases. The germline CDR1 and CDR2 sequences are SGHTA and FQGNSA. The CDR3, as DNA: TGTGCCAGCAGCTTATACCCGGGGACACTGAACACCGGGGAGCTGTTTTTT. This translates into CASSLYPGTLNTGELFF.

V is TRBV7-2 and J is TRBJ1-2; D is possibly TRBD1 (6 bases). Germline CDR1 SGHTA, CDR2 FQGNSA. Trimming pared 1 base from V and 5 bases from J, leaving 17 bases between. CDR3 length: 16 residues. As DNA, the CDR3 is TGTGCCAGCAGCTTAGGGCAGGGGAGACGTACGTATGGCTACACCTTC. Its translation is CASSLGQGRRTYGYTF.